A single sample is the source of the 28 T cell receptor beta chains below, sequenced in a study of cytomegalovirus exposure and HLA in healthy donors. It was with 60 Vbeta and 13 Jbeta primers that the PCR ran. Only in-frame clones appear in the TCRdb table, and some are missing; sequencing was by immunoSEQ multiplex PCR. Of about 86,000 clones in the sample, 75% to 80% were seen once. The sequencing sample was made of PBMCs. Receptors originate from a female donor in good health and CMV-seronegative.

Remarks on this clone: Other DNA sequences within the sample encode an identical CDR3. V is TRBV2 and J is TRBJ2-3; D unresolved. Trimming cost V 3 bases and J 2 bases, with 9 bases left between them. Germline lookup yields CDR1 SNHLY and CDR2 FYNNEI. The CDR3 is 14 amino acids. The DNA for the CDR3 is TGTGCCAGCAGTGAGGGCCTCTCCACAGATACGCAGTATTTT. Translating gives CASSEGLSTDTQYF. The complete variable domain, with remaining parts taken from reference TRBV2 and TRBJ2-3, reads EPEVTQTPSHQVTQMGQEVILRCVPISNHLYFYWYRQILGQKVEFLVSFYNNEISEKSEIFDDQFSVERPDGSNFTLKIRSTKLEDSAMYFCASSEGLSTDTQYFGPGTRLTVL.

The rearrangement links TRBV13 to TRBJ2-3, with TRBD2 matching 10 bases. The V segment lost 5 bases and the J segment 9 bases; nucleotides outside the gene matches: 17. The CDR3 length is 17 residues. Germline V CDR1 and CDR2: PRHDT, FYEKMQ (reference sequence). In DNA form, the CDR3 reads TGTGCCAGCAGCCACGGGGGCTGGCTAGCGGGAGATCTGACGCAGTATTTT. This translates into CASSHGGWLAGDLTQYF.

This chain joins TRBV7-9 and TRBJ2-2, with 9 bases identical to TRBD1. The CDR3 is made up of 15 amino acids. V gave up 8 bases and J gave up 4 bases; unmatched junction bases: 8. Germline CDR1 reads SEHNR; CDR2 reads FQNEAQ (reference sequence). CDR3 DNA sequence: TGTGCCAGCTGCCCGGGACAGGGCTTCACCGGGGAGCTGTTTTTT. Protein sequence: CASCPGQGFTGELFF.

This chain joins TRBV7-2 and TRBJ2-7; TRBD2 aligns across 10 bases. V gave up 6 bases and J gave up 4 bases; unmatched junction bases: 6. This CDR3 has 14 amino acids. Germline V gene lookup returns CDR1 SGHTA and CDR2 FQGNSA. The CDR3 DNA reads TGTGCCAGCAGACCTAGCGGGAGTCCGTACGAGCAGTACTTC. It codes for CASRPSGSPYEQYF.

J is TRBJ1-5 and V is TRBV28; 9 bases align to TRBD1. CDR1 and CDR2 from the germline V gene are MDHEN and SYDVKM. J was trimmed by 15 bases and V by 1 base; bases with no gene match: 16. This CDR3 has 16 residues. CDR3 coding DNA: TGTGCCAGCAGTTTATTAATCCCGGGACAGGGTAATCATCCGCATTTT. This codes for CASSLLIPGQGNHPHF.

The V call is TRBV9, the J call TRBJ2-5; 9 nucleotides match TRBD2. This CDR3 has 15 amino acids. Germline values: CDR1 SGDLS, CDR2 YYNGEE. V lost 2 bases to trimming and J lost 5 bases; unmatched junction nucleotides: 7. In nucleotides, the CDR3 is TGTGCCAGCAGCGTCGCGGGAGGGCTGGCCGAGACCCAGTACTTC. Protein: CASSVAGGLAETQYF.

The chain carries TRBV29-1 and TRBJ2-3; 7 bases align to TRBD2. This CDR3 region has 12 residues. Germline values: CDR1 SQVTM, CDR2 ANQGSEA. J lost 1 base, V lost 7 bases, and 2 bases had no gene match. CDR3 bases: TGCAGCGGCCGGGGGGGCACAGATACGCAGTATTTT. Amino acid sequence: CSGRGGTDTQYF.

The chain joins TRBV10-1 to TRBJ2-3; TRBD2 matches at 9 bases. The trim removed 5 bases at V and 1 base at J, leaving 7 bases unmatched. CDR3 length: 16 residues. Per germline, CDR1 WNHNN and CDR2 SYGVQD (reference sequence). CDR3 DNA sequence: TGCGCCAGCAGTAACCTCGGCGGGGGGGGCACAGATACGCAGTATTTT. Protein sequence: CASSNLGGGGTDTQYF.

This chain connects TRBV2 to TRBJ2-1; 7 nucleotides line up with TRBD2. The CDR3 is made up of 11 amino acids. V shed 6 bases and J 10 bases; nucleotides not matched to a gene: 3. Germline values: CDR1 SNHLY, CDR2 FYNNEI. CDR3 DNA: TGTGCCAGCAGCCAGCGGGACGAGCAGTTCTTC. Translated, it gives CASSQRDEQFF.

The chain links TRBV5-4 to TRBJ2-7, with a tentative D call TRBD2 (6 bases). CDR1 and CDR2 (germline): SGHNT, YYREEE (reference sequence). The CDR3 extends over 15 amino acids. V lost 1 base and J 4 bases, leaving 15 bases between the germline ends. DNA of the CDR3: TGTGCCAGCAGCTTGTTCGGAGGGGCGGGGTACGAGCAGTACTTC. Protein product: CASSLFGGAGYEQYF.

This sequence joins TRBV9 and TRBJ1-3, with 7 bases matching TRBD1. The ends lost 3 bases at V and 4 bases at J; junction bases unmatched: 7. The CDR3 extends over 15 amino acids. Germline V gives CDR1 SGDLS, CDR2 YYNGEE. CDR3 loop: CASSAFTGAGNTIYF. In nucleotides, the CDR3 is TGTGCCAGCAGCGCCTTTACAGGGGCGGGAAACACCATATATTTT.

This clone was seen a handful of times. The CDR3 sequence: CASSPDRGVTEAFF. CDR3 coding DNA: TGTGCCAGCAGCCCAGACAGGGGGGTCACTGAAGCTTTCTTT. V is TRBV7-9 and J is TRBJ1-1, with 9 bases aligning to TRBD1. The germline CDR1 and CDR2 sequences are SEHNR and FQNEAQ (reference sequence). The CDR3 runs to 14 residues. V lost 5 bases, J lost 4 bases, and 5 bases stayed unmatched.

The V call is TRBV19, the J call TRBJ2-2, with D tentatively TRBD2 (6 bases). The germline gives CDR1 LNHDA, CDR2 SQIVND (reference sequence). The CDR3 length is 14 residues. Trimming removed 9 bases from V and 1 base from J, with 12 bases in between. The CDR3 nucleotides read TGTGCCAGCCGTTGGCGGGGGAACACCGGGGAGCTGTTTTTT. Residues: CASRWRGNTGELFF.

Here the CDR3 DNA reads TGCGCCAGCAGCCCGCAGGGGGCTATCTCTGGAAACACCATATATTTT. Translation: CASSPQGAISGNTIYF. J is TRBJ1-3 and V is TRBV5-1, with 8 bases that match TRBD1. V dropped 4 bases and J dropped 0; count of bases not matched to a gene: 6. Germline loops: CDR1 SGHRS, CDR2 YFSETQ. The CDR3 extends over 16 amino acids.

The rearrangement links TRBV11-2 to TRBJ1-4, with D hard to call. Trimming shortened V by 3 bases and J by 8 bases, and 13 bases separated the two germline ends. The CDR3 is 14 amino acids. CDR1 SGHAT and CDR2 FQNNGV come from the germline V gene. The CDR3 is CASSFSREKEKLFF. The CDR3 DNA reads TGTGCCAGCAGCTTCTCTAGGGAGAAGGAAAAACTGTTTTTT.

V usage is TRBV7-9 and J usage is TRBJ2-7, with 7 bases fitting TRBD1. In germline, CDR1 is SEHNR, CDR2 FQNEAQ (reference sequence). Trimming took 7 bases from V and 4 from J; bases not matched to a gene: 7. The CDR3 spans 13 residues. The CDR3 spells CASNRDSSYEQYF. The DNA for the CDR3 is TGTGCCAGCAACCGGGACAGTTCGTACGAGCAGTACTTC.

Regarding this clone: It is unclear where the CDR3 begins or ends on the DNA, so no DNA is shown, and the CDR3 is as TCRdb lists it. CDR3 residues: CASSPFGTGILPVF. The chain is built from TRBV6-5 and TRBJ1-1; whether TRBD1, the table's D call, matches the DNA was not checked. Germline CDR1 reads MNHEY; CDR2 reads SVGAGI. Counting both end residues, the CDR3 totals 14 amino acids.

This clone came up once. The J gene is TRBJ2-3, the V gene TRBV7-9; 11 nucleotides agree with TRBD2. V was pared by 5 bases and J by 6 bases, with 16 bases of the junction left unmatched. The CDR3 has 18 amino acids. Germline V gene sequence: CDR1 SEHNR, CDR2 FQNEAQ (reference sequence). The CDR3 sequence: CASSDPTPSGGFEDTQYF. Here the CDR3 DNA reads TGTGCCAGCAGCGACCCCACCCCTAGCGGGGGGTTTGAGGATACGCAGTATTTT.

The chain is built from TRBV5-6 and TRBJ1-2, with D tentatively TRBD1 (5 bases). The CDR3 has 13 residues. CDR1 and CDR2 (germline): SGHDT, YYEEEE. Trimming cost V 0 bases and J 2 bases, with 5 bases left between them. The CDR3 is CASSLEGNYGYTF. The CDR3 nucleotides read TGTGCCAGCAGCTTGGAGGGGAACTATGGCTACACCTTC. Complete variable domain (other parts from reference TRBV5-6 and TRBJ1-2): DAGVTQSPTHLIKTRGQQVTLRCSPKSGHDTVSWYQQALGQGPQFIFQYYEEEERQRGNFPDRFSGHQFPNYSSELNVNALLLGDSALYLCASSLEGNYGYTFGSGTRLTVV.

The DNA for the CDR3 is TGTGCCACCAAATCCCAAGGGGGCGACGAGCAGTACTTC. Protein sequence: CATKSQGGDEQYF. V gene TRBV15 combines with J gene TRBJ2-7; 7 nucleotides line up with TRBD1. Germline assignment: CDR1 LNHNV and CDR2 YYDKDF (reference sequence). The CDR3 extends over 13 amino acids. V lost 7 bases and J lost 5; bases outside the gene matches: 8.

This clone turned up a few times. The chain's CDR3 is CSVEVGNTEAFF. The DNA of the CDR3 is TGCAGCGTTGAAGTCGGGAACACTGAAGCTTTCTTT. The chain has TRBV29-1 and TRBJ1-1; D is unresolved. Germline assignment: CDR1 SQVTM and CDR2 ANQGSEA. Trimming shortened V by 1 base and J by 1 base, and 4 bases separated the two germline ends. This CDR3 spans 12 amino acids. Variable domain in full (rest from reference TRBV29-1 and TRBJ1-1): SAVISQKPSRDICQRGTSLTIQCQVDSQVTMMFWYRQQPGQSLTLIATANQGSEATYESGFVIDKFPISRPNLTFSTLTVSNMSPEDSSIYLCSVEVGNTEAFFGQGTRLTVV.

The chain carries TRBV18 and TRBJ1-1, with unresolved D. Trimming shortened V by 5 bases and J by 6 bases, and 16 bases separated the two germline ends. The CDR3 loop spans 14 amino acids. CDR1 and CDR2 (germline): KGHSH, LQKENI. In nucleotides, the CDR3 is TGTGCCAGCTCAGCTGGCGCAGGCGACGCTGAAGCTTTCTTT. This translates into CASSAGAGDAEAFF.

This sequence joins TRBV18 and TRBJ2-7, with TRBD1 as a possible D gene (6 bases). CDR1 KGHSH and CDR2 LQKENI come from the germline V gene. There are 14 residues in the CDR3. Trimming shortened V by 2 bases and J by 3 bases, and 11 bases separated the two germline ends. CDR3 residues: CASSPEQDSYEQYF. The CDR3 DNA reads TGTGCCAGCTCACCAGAACAGGACAGCTACGAGCAGTACTTC.

CDR3 in amino acids: CSVEDGRPYGYTF. As DNA, the CDR3 is TGCAGCGTTGAAGATGGCAGGCCCTATGGCTACACCTTC. The V call is TRBV29-1, the J call TRBJ1-2, with D unclear. Trimming removed 0 bases at V and 4 bases at J, with 9 bases between. From germline, CDR1 is SQVTM and CDR2 ANQGSEA. The CDR3 is 13 residues long. Supplemented by reference TRBV29-1 and TRBJ1-2, the full variable domain reads SAVISQKPSRDICQRGTSLTIQCQVDSQVTMMFWYRQQPGQSLTLIATANQGSEATYESGFVIDKFPISRPNLTFSTLTVSNMSPEDSSIYLCSVEDGRPYGYTFGSGTRLTVV.

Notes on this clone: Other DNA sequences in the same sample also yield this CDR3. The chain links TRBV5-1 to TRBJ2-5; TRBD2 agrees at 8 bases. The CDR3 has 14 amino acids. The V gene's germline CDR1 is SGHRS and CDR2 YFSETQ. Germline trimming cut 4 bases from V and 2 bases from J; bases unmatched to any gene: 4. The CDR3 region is CASSRTSGQETQYF. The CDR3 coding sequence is TGCGCCAGCAGCAGAACTAGCGGACAAGAGACCCAGTACTTC.

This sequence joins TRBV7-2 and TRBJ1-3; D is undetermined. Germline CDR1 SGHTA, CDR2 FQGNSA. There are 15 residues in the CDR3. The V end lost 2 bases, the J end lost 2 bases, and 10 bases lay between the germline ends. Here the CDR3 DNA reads TGTGCCAGCAGCTTAAGTTTCGGTCCTGGAAACACCATATATTTT. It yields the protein CASSLSFGPGNTIYF.

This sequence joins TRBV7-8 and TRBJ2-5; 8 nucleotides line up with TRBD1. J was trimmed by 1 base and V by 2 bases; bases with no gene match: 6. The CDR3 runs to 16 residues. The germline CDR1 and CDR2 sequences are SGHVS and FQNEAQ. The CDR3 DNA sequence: TGTGCCAGCAGCTTAAGAGCTACAGGGGGCCAAGAGACCCAGTACTTC. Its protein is CASSLRATGGQETQYF. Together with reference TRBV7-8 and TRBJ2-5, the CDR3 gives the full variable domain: GAGVSQSPRYKVAKRGQDVALRCDPISGHVSLFWYQQALGQGPEFLTYFQNEAQLDKSGLPSDRFFAERPEGSVSTLKIQRTQQEDSAVYLCASSLRATGGQETQYFGPGTRLLVL.

The CDR3 DNA follows: TGTGCCAGCAGTGAATTAGAGTGGGACAGGGGTAACACCATATATTTT. This translates into CASSELEWDRGNTIYF. The chain combines TRBV6-1 with TRBJ1-3; 10 bases line up with TRBD1. The trim removed 2 bases at V and 7 bases at J, leaving 8 bases unmatched. The CDR3 covers 16 residues. Looked up from germline, CDR1 is MNHNS and CDR2 is SASEGT.